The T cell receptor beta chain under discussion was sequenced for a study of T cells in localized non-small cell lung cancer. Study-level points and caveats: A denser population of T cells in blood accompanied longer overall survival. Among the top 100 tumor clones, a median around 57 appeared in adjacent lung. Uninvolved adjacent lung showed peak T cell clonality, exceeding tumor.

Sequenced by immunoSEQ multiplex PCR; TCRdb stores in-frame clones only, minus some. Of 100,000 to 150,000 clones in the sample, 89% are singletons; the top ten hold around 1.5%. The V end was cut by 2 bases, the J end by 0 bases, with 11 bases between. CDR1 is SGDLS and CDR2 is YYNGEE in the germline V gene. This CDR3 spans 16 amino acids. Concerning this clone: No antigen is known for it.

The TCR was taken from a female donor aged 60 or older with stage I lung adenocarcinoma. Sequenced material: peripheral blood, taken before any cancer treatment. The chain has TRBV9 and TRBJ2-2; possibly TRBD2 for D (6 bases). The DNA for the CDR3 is TGTGCCAGCAGCGTGAGGAGGGATACGAACACCGGGGAGCTGTTTTTT. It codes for CASSVRRDTNTGELFF.